The 25 T cell receptor beta chains below were found in one sample sequenced in a study of T cells in Graves' hyperthyroidism and ophthalmopathy. The CDR3 regions of TCR beta were amplified from RNA transcripts. An initial round of RT-PCR targeting the TCR CDR3 relied on the HTBI primer set. One entry per CDR3 protein, called by TCRdb with MiXCR from the multiplex PCR reads. The sample shows approximately 600,000 distinct CDR3 sequences, around 20% of them seen only once. The material sequenced was blood. The receptors originated from a young man with Graves' ophthalmopathy.

The genes are TRBV28 and TRBJ2-7; the match to TRBD1 covers 10 bases. This CDR3 comprises 17 residues. The germline V gene encodes CDR1 MDHEN and CDR2 SYDVKM. V lost 1 base and J lost 2; bases outside the gene matches: 8. CDR3 nucleotide sequence: TGTGCCAGCAGTTTATCCCCCGGGACAGGGGATCCCTACGAGCAGTACTTC. Protein product: CASSLSPGTGDPYEQYF.

The chain couples TRBV7-3 to TRBJ2-1; D is perhaps TRBD2 (5 bases). The CDR3 covers 13 residues. CDR1 is SGHTA and CDR2 is FQGTGA in the germline V gene. V was pared by 4 bases and J by 8 bases, with 12 bases between. This CDR3 reads CASSSASSHEQFF. DNA for the CDR3: TGTGCCAGCAGCTCCGCTAGCAGCCATGAGCAGTTCTTC.

This clonotype was counted between two and nine times. The chain joins TRBV19 to TRBJ2-1; D is unclear. The germline gives CDR1 LNHDA, CDR2 SQIVND (reference sequence). This CDR3 comprises 13 residues. V shed 2 bases and J shed 6 bases, with 8 bases lying between them. The DNA of the CDR3 is TGTGCCAGTAGTATATCTAGGGCCAATGAGCAGTTCTTC. It specifies CASSISRANEQFF. The variable domain in full, with the rest retrieved from reference TRBV19 and TRBJ2-1, is DGGITQSPKYLFRKEGQNVTLSCEQNLNHDAMYWYRQDPGQGLRLIYYSQIVNDFQKGDIAEGYSVSREKKESFPLTVTSAQKNPTAFYLCASSISRANEQFFGPGTRLTVL.

In this sample, this clonotype turned up a few times. V gene TRBV20-1 combines with J gene TRBJ1-2; TRBD1 matches 9 bases. Trimming cost V 6 bases and J 8 bases; bases outside gene matches: 13. The CDR3 is 14 residues long. CDR1 is DFQATT, CDR2 SNEGSKA, per germline (reference sequence). The CDR3 DNA reads TGCAGTGCCTCTACACCGGGACAGGGTAACGGCTACACCTTC. This gives the protein CSASTPGQGNGYTF.

This clonotype was detected ten times or more. The chain joins TRBV29-1 to TRBJ2-7; 13 bases agree with TRBD2. This CDR3 contains 18 residues. Per the germline V gene, CDR1 is SQVTM and CDR2 is ANQGSEA. Trimming cost V 4 bases and J 5 bases; bases outside gene matches: 17. The CDR3 DNA sequence: TGCAGCGTTGTAGTTGGGACTAGCGGGACCCATCGGGGGGACGAGCAGTACTTC. Translated: CSVVVGTSGTHRGDEQYF.

The rearrangement uses TRBV4-1 and TRBJ1-4, with 8 bases that match TRBD1. Trimming cost V 4 bases and J 8 bases; bases outside gene matches: 9. The CDR3 is 15 residues long. The germline V gene has CDR1 MGHRA and CDR2 YSYEKL. The CDR3 loop is CASSPIQGVREKLFF. The CDR3 coding sequence is TGCGCCAGCAGCCCGATACAGGGGGTTAGAGAAAAACTGTTTTTT.

The rearrangement joins TRBV15 to TRBJ1-2; D is unclear. The germline V gene has CDR1 LNHNV and CDR2 YYDKDF (reference sequence). V was trimmed by 5 bases and J by 0 bases, leaving 7 bases between them. The CDR3 contains 13 residues. This chain's CDR3 is CATSPDSNYGYTF. CDR3 sequence (DNA): TGTGCCACCAGCCCGGACTCTAACTATGGCTACACCTTC.

This clonotype has more than one count but fewer than ten. This sequence joins TRBV12-3 or TRBV12-4 and TRBJ2-2; weak D call: TRBD1 (6 bases). V dropped 7 bases and J dropped 4 bases, with 16 bases sitting between them. The CDR3 contains 15 residues. This CDR3 is CASTSAGAGTGELFF. As DNA, the CDR3 is TGTGCCAGCACCTCCGCAGGGGCAGGCACCGGGGAGCTGTTTTTT.

This sequence joins TRBV24-1 and TRBJ2-5; possible D gene TRBD1, 6 bases. This CDR3 region has 17 residues. With 4 bases removed from V and 4 bases from J, the gap between germline ends came to 21 bases. Germline V gives CDR1 KGHDR, CDR2 SFDVKD. The CDR3 region has the DNA TGTGCCACCAGTGACCCGTATACAGGGTCTGGCGGAGAGACCCAGTACTTC. Translation: CATSDPYTGSGGETQYF.

This clonotype turned up a few times. This chain joins TRBV2 and TRBJ1-2; TRBD1 is a possible D gene (6 bases). V was shortened by 3 bases and J by 8 bases, with 22 bases between the two germline ends. In germline, CDR1 is SNHLY, CDR2 FYNNEI. This CDR3 has 16 amino acids. The CDR3 here is CASSEGGPGIPKGYTF. In DNA form, the CDR3 reads TGTGCCAGCAGTGAGGGGGGGCCGGGGATCCCGAAGGGCTACACCTTC.

The chain has TRBV7-8 and TRBJ2-5; maybe TRBD2 (6 bases). Germline CDR1 SGHVS, CDR2 FQNEAQ. Trimming removed 3 bases from V and 1 base from J, with 15 bases in between. The CDR3 is made up of 16 amino acids. The DNA of the CDR3 is TGTGCCAGCAGCTTGTCGCTGGGGGGTAGCCAAGAGACCCAGTACTTC. It translates to CASSLSLGGSQETQYF.

This clonotype has at least ten counts. The V gene is TRBV20-1, the J gene TRBJ2-1, with TRBD2 as a possible D gene (5 bases). Germline CDR1 and CDR2: DFQATT and SNEGSKA (reference sequence). The ends were cut back, 0 bases at V and 4 bases at J, with 22 bases in the middle. The CDR3 runs 18 residues. CDR3 residues: CSARDPRARGPAYNEQFF. CDR3 nucleotides: TGCAGTGCTAGAGATCCCCGCGCTAGAGGGCCGGCTTACAATGAGCAGTTCTTC.

This clonotype was detected a few times. A clone one base away is much larger, so this may be a read error. J is TRBJ2-1 and V is TRBV11-2, with D uncertain. Germline-derived CDR1 and CDR2 are SGHAT and FQNNGV. The length of the CDR3 is 16 residues. In nucleotides, the CDR3 is TGTGCCAGCAGCGCTCGGACCGTTAGCTCCTACGATGAGCAGTTCTTC. Protein sequence: CASSARTVSSYDEQFF.

This clonotype was seen only a few times. The chain couples TRBV27 to TRBJ2-1; D not resolved. The length of the CDR3 is 14 residues. The V gene's germline CDR1 is MNHEY and CDR2 SMNVEV (reference sequence). V gave up 3 bases and J gave up 6 bases, with 12 bases separating them. CDR3 nucleotide sequence: TGTGCCAGCAGTTTCCGTCTAGATGGCAATGAGCAGTTCTTC. This codes for CASSFRLDGNEQFF.

This clonotype appeared many times. CDR3 nucleotides: TGCGCCAGCAGCCTGCGCCTGGACAGGGCCTACGAGCAGTACTTC. Translated: CASSLRLDRAYEQYF. The genes are TRBV4-3 and TRBJ2-7; 8 bases are a match to TRBD1. The V gene end was trimmed by 4 bases and the J gene end by 2 bases; junction bases not matched to a gene: 7. Looked up from germline, CDR1 is LGHNA and CDR2 is YSLEER. This CDR3 has 15 residues.

This rearrangement joins TRBV24-1 to TRBJ1-2; TRBD1 might be the D (6 bases). Trimming stripped 5 bases from V and 8 bases from J, with 8 bases between. The CDR3 sequence is 11 residues long. CDR1 and CDR2 (germline): KGHDR, SFDVKD. In DNA, the CDR3 is TGTGCCACCAGTGGGGGGGGCGGCTACACCTTC. Translation gives CATSGGGGYTF.

The sample holds a few counts of this clonotype. The CDR3 DNA sequence: TGTGCCAGCAGCCGGGAATACCAAGAGACCCAGTACTTC. This translates into CASSREYQETQYF. The genes are TRBV7-9 and TRBJ2-5, with D possibly matching TRBD2 (5 bases). The germline V and J ends were trimmed by 5 bases and 0 bases, with 7 bases remaining between them. Germline V lookup: CDR1 SEHNR, CDR2 FQNEAQ (reference sequence). This CDR3 contains 13 residues.

This clonotype was found a few times. The V gene is TRBV5-6, the J gene TRBJ2-7; 8 bases align to TRBD2. This CDR3 spans 14 amino acids. Germline CDR1 is SGHDT and CDR2 is YYEEEE. The V segment lost 0 bases and the J segment 8 bases; nucleotides outside the gene matches: 7. DNA for the CDR3: TGTGCCAGCAGCTTGGCGGGAGGGAGTATGCAGCAGTACTTC. Its translation: CASSLAGGSMQQYF. The full variable domain, its missing parts supplied by reference TRBV5-6 and TRBJ2-7, is DAGVTQSPTHLIKTRGQQVTLRCSPKSGHDTVSWYQQALGQGPQFIFQYYEEEERQRGNFPDRFSGHQFPNYSSELNVNALLLGDSALYLCASSLAGGSMQQYFGPGTRLTVT.

This sequence joins TRBV6-1 and TRBJ2-3, with TRBD2 matching over 12 bases. The trim removed 2 bases at V and 1 base at J, leaving 16 bases unmatched. From germline, CDR1 is MNHNS and CDR2 SASEGT. This CDR3 region has 21 residues. The CDR3 here is CASSELVQRLAGGGGTDTQYF. CDR3 DNA: TGTGCCAGCAGTGAATTGGTTCAACGGCTAGCGGGAGGGGGGGGCACAGATACGCAGTATTTT.

This chain links TRBV9 with TRBJ2-1; 7 nucleotides agree with TRBD2. The CDR3 loop spans 16 amino acids. After removal of 0 bases from V and 8 bases from J, the junction contained 11 bases not matched to a gene. Germline CDR1 is SGDLS and CDR2 is YYNGEE. CDR3 amino acids: CASSVAGTTRAYEQFF. The CDR3 DNA reads TGTGCCAGCAGCGTAGCTGGGACTACTCGGGCGTATGAGCAGTTCTTC.

This clonotype was found a few times. The rearrangement uses TRBV7-8 and TRBJ1-3, with D possibly TRBD1 on 6 matching bases. CDR3 length: 16 amino acids. Germline assignment: CDR1 SGHVS and CDR2 FQNEAQ. Trimming removed 3 bases at V and 0 bases at J, with 12 bases between. This CDR3 reads CASSFIGGPSGNTIYF. The CDR3 nucleotides read TGTGCCAGCAGCTTCATCGGGGGCCCCTCTGGAAACACCATATATTTT.

The chain is built from TRBV14 and TRBJ2-7; the D is unclear. V lost 3 bases to trimming and J lost 3 bases, with 9 bases between them. Germline V gives CDR1 SGHDN, CDR2 FVKESK. CDR3 length: 13 amino acids. The chain's CDR3 is CASSHELGYEQYF. CDR3 in DNA: TGTGCCAGCAGCCACGAACTTGGCTACGAGCAGTACTTC.

The chain links TRBV7-2 to TRBJ1-1, with D perhaps matching TRBD1 (6 bases). Germline V lookup: CDR1 SGHTA, CDR2 FQGNSA. Between the trimmed V and J ends, which lost 9 bases and 4 bases, there was a span of 18 bases. CDR3 length: 14 amino acids. The DNA of the CDR3 is TGTGCCAGTGTGACAGGTTCTATTGCCACTGAAGCTTTCTTT. Residues: CASVTGSIATEAFF. The complete variable domain, with remaining parts taken from reference TRBV7-2 and TRBJ1-1, reads GAGVSQSPSNKVTEKGKDVELRCDPISGHTALYWYRQSLGQGLEFLIYFQGNSAPDKSGLPSDRFSAERTGGSVSTLTIQRTQQEDSAVYLCASVTGSIATEAFFGQGTRLTVV.

The J gene is TRBJ2-2, the V gene TRBV10-1, with unresolved D. The germline CDR1 and CDR2 sequences are WNHNN and SYGVQD (reference sequence). Trimming removed 0 bases from V and 6 bases from J, with 5 bases in between. The CDR3 runs to 13 residues. The CDR3 DNA is TGCGCCAGCAGTGAGTCGGCGGCCGGGGAGCTGTTTTTT. Protein sequence: CASSESAAGELFF.

This clonotype was observed a handful of times. V and J are TRBV6-2 or TRBV6-3 and TRBJ2-5, with D tentatively TRBD2 (5 bases). The length of the CDR3 is 15 residues. With 4 bases removed from V and 2 bases from J, the gap between germline ends came to 14 bases. Per the germline V gene, CDR1 is MNHEY and CDR2 is SVGEGT. This CDR3 is CASSSQRPPQETQYF. The CDR3 nucleotides read TGTGCCAGCAGTTCCCAGCGGCCGCCTCAAGAGACCCAGTACTTC.